A single sample is the source of the 16 T cell receptor beta chains below, sequenced in a study of shared clonotypes between healthy human individuals. Only in-frame clones appear in the TCRdb table, and some are missing; sequencing was by immunoSEQ multiplex PCR. The data contain a few million clones, about 92% of them singletons. The sample comprised naive CD4+ T cells from PBMCs. Subset here: CD45RA+ positively selected. These receptors all come from a man younger than 35 in good health. Some clones in this sample may be carry-over from other donors' samples.

Comment on this clone: Other DNA variants within this sample encode the same CDR3. The chain recombines TRBV10-3 with TRBJ1-5; D possibly corresponds to TRBD1 (6 bases). Germline values: CDR1 ENHRY, CDR2 SYGVKD. Trimming stripped 0 bases from V and 7 bases from J, with 10 bases between. There are 14 residues in the CDR3. The CDR3 bases are TGTGCCATCAGTGAGTCGGGGGCGGGCCAGCCCCAGCATTTT. It specifies CAISESGAGQPQHF.

This clone was detected only a few times. The rearrangement joins TRBV5-4 to TRBJ1-2; possible D gene TRBD1, 6 bases. V lost 3 bases and J 5 bases, leaving 14 bases between the germline ends. Germline V lookup: CDR1 SGHNT, CDR2 YYREEE (reference sequence). This CDR3 is built from 14 residues. The CDR3, as DNA: TGTGCCAGCAGCTCCCGGACGGGGGCGTATGGCTACACCTTC. This translates into CASSSRTGAYGYTF.

On this clone: This sample also contains other DNA sequences that code for the same CDR3. The CDR3 sequence: CSVESGANVLTF. The CDR3 bases are TGCAGCGTTGAGTCCGGGGCCAACGTCCTGACTTTC. V gene TRBV29-1 combines with J gene TRBJ2-6; no firm D call. The CDR3 is 12 residues long. CDR1 is SQVTM and CDR2 is ANQGSEA in the germline V gene. Trimming left V 3 bases short and J 4 bases short, with 4 bases between.

The V gene is TRBV7-9, the J gene TRBJ2-5; 16 bases align to TRBD2. Germline lookup yields CDR1 SEHNR and CDR2 FQNEAQ (reference sequence). Trimming at V came to 5 bases and at J to 4 bases, leaving 10 bases not matched to a gene. This CDR3 is 18 amino acids long. For the CDR3, the DNA is TGTGCCAGCAGCAGAGGGGGACTAGCGGGAGGGCCGCGAGAGACCCAGTACTTC. This codes for CASSRGGLAGGPRETQYF.

The rearrangement links TRBV5-1 to TRBJ2-3; 9 bases fit TRBD1. The trim removed 4 bases at V and 5 bases at J, leaving 5 bases unmatched. Germline loops: CDR1 SGHRS, CDR2 YFSETQ. The CDR3 loop spans 14 amino acids. CDR3 sequence: CASSTGGAEDTQYF. Here the CDR3 DNA reads TGCGCCAGCAGCACAGGGGGCGCGGAAGATACGCAGTATTTT.

The chain joins TRBV5-1 to TRBJ2-2; a possible D gene is TRBD2 (6 bases). The V gene lost 5 bases and the J gene lost 5 bases, with 13 bases spanning the gap. The CDR3 runs to 14 residues. From germline, CDR1 is SGHRS and CDR2 YFSETQ. The CDR3 bases are TGCGCCAGCAGTTCCGGGACTCAAACCGGGGAGCTGTTTTTT. Its translation: CASSSGTQTGELFF.

This clone was seen a single time. Distinct nucleotide sequences in the sample also encode this CDR3. The chain has TRBV7-2 and TRBJ2-7, with TRBD1 matching 9 bases. The CDR3 is made up of 14 amino acids. V gave up 1 base and J gave up 4 bases; unmatched junction bases: 2. Germline values: CDR1 SGHTA, CDR2 FQGNSA. This CDR3 is CASSLVGTGYEQYF. As DNA, the CDR3 is TGTGCCAGCAGCTTAGTCGGGACAGGGTACGAGCAGTACTTC.

The V and J genes are TRBV6-5 and TRBJ2-7; TRBD2 agrees at 8 bases. V shed 5 bases and J 3 bases; nucleotides not matched to a gene: 6. The CDR3 is 14 residues long. Germline loops: CDR1 MNHEY, CDR2 SVGAGI. CDR3 sequence: CASSAGLVVYEQYF. In DNA, the CDR3 is TGTGCCAGCAGTGCGGGACTAGTAGTCTACGAGCAGTACTTC.

This chain links TRBV19 with TRBJ2-2, with D perhaps TRBD2 (6 bases). Germline CDR1 is LNHDA and CDR2 is SQIVND (reference sequence). The germline V and J ends were trimmed by 6 bases and 5 bases, with 10 bases remaining between them. This CDR3 spans 13 amino acids. CDR3 region: CASRKAGTGELFF. DNA for the CDR3: TGTGCCAGTAGGAAGGCGGGGACCGGGGAGCTGTTTTTT.

This clone has only one observation. V and J are TRBV4-1 and TRBJ1-4; D not certain. Germline V CDR1 and CDR2: MGHRA, YSYEKL. The CDR3 is made up of 11 amino acids. V lost 3 bases to trimming and J lost 8 bases, with 4 bases between them. Here the CDR3 DNA reads TGCGCCAGCAGCCACCTCGAAAAACTGTTTTTT. Protein sequence: CASSHLEKLFF.

The rearrangement links TRBV27 to TRBJ2-3, with D unclear. CDR1 is MNHEY and CDR2 is SMNVEV in the germline V gene (reference sequence). Trimming shortened V by 2 bases and J by 5 bases, and 17 bases separated the two germline ends. The CDR3 totals 16 residues. In DNA form, the CDR3 reads TGTGCCAGCAGTTTACGTGTCAGGCCCCCGGGAGATACGCAGTATTTT. Encoded protein: CASSLRVRPPGDTQYF.

V gene TRBV27 combines with J gene TRBJ2-3, with 11 bases fitting TRBD2. The V and J ends lost 2 bases and 5 bases, in that order; junction bases with no gene match: 6. Germline lookup yields CDR1 MNHEY and CDR2 SMNVEV (reference sequence). The CDR3 contains 16 residues. CDR3 sequence (DNA): TGTGCCAGCAGTTTAAGGGCTAGCGGGAGGATAGATACGCAGTATTTT. Translating it yields CASSLRASGRIDTQYF.

The CDR3 spells CASSVTTGAAYEQYF. The CDR3 nucleotides are TGTGCCAGCAGTGTTACGACAGGAGCCGCCTACGAGCAGTACTTC. V usage is TRBV2 and J usage is TRBJ2-7; the D gene is possibly TRBD1 (6 bases). This CDR3 contains 15 residues. V lost 4 bases and J lost 2, with 15 bases in between. CDR1 is SNHLY, CDR2 FYNNEI, per germline.

The genes are TRBV5-6 and TRBJ1-2; 11 positions agree with TRBD1. The CDR3 is 16 residues long. Unmatched junction bases numbered 9, after V lost 4 bases and J lost 4 bases. Germline V gene lookup returns CDR1 SGHDT and CDR2 YYEEEE. CDR3 sequence (DNA): TGTGCCAGCAGCCGCTCCGCCGGGACAGGGGGCTATGGCTACACCTTC. Translating it yields CASSRSAGTGGYGYTF.

This chain connects TRBV11-2 to TRBJ1-3; D might be TRBD1 (5 bases). Trimming pared 3 bases from V and 0 bases from J, leaving 18 bases between. Germline V gives CDR1 SGHAT, CDR2 FQNNGV. CDR3 size: 18 residues. CDR3 nucleotide sequence: TGTGCCAGCAGCTTTTCGAGCGGGACGGGATTCTCTGGAAACACCATATATTTT. Translation: CASSFSSGTGFSGNTIYF.

Notes on this clone: This specimen includes other DNA sequences encoding the same CDR3. V is TRBV28 and J is TRBJ2-7; D may be TRBD2 (5 bases). V lost 1 base and J 7 bases, leaving 8 bases between the germline ends. CDR3 size: 12 residues. Germline values: CDR1 MDHEN, CDR2 SYDVKM. The CDR3 loop reads CASSLSGGEQYF. In nucleotides, the CDR3 is TGTGCCAGCAGTTTATCTGGCGGGGAGCAGTACTTC. Full variable domain (rest looked up from reference TRBV28 and TRBJ2-7): DVKVTQSSRYLVKRTGEKVFLECVQDMDHENMFWYRQDPGLGLRLIYFSYDVKMKEKGDIPEGYSVSREKKERFSLILESASTNQTSMYLCASSLSGGEQYFGPGTRLTVT.